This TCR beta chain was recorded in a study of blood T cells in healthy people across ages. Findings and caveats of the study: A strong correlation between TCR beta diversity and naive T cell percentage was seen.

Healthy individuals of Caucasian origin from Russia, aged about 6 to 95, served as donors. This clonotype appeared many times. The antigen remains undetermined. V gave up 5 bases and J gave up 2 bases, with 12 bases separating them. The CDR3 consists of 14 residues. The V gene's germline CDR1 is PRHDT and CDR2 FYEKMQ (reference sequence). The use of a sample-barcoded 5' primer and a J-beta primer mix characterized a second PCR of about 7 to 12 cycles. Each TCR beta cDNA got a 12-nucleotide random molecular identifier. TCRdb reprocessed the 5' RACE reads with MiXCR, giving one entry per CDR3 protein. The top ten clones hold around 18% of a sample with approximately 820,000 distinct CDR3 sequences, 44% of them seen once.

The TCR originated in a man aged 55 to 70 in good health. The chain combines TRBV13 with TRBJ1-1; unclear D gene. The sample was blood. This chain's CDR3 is CASSPRRQNTEAFF. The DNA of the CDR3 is TGTGCCAGCAGCCCCCGCAGGCAAAACACTGAAGCTTTCTTT.